This entry features one T cell receptor (beta chain) sequence. What it binds is unknown. The data were taken from a study of cytomegalovirus exposure and HLA in healthy donors. Repertoires were generated with immunoSEQ multiplex PCR, while TCRdb's copy carries only in-frame clones and drops some. The data contain 250,000 to 300,000 clones, around 90% of them singletons. Study-level points and caveats: Clusters of TCRs from the first cohort tended to co-occur in the roughly 120 validation repertoires (as a later analysis found). Most TCR sequences were uncommon, yet certain public TCRs appeared in many donors. As confirmed in vitro, a few CMV-associated chains were specific for CMV antigens.

J was trimmed by 5 bases and V by 1 base; bases with no gene match: 3. The germline gives CDR1 LGHNA, CDR2 YNFKEQ. The CDR3 has 15 residues. The genes are TRBV4-2 and TRBJ2-5, with 11 bases fitting TRBD2. This sequence originates from a woman aged 18-29 years in good health and CMV-seronegative. The sample was PBMCs. This CDR3 is CASSQALAGDETQYF. The CDR3 region has the DNA TGTGCCAGCAGCCAAGCACTAGCGGGGGATGAGACCCAGTACTTC.